This T cell receptor (beta chain) derives from a study of blood T cell repertoires in COVID-19. Study in general: The samples span acute and convalescent COVID-19 from the United States, Italy and Spain. T cells, B-cell-depleted T cells, or PBMCs supplied cDNA or gDNA.

In the original processing: For nucleated cells, counts were estimated from reference gene primer amplification. Generated by immunoSEQ multiplex PCR, the TCRdb table keeps only in-frame clones and is missing some. Clone size and the V and J calls come from that table; the DNA yielded D and trimming. The data show roughly 87,000 clones, roughly 76% seen once. Germline trimming cut 3 bases from V and 11 bases from J; bases unmatched to any gene: 16. CDR1 is SGHTS, CDR2 YDEGEE, per germline. This CDR3 region has 16 residues. The sequencing input was peripheral blood. The genes are TRBV5-8 and TRBJ2-3, with TRBD2 matching over 9 bases. This TCR was sampled from a woman in her 50s with acute or convalescent COVID-19. CDR3 sequence (DNA): TGTGCCAGCAGCTCGGGACTTAATAGCGGGGGCGGGGTGCAGTATTTT. Protein product: CASSSGLNSGGGVQYF.